This entry describes one T cell receptor (beta chain). By how much of the sample it makes up, this clone is medium-sized (0.01 to 0.1%). Its cognate antigen has yet to be identified. One base away there is no much larger clone; base qualities are not given. Trimming at the junction amounts to 3 bases on V and 4 bases on J, and the germline ends lie 9 bases apart. The germline V gene yields SGHNT for CDR1 and YENEEA for CDR2. Reading from cysteine to phenylalanine, the CDR3 counts 14 amino acids. Solely the CDR3 DNA is kept, with 42 bases framed from the first base. This entry is derived from a study of sequential checkpoint blockade in melanoma (dated by TCRdb to the late 2010s). A note on the overall study: Patients were randomized 1:1 to first-line nivolumab followed by ipilimumab (arm A) or ipilimumab followed by nivolumab (arm B). Maintenance nivolumab came after each of the two trial sequences. The same lesion was the source of approximately 80% of the matched pre- and post-treatment tumor biopsy pairs. Matched tumor biopsies were taken from over 20 patients before treatment and at week 13, after single-agent nivolumab (arm A) or ipilimumab (arm B). TCRbeta immunosequencing was performed on DNA from roughly 90 pretreatment melanoma tumor samples. Here is what the overall study found, with its caveats: Achieving clinical benefit was about 30 times more likely for patients whose tumor T-cell fraction and clonality increased by week 13. Among patients in the nivolumab-first arm (arm A), tumor TIL clonality before treatment was associated with response (P = .04). Tumor T-cell fraction and clonality were correlated with PD-L1 staining and CD8+ T-cell counts, but not with mutational load. Validation of the response-prediction model combining TCR metrics and mutation burden is needed in larger, independent patient cohorts. Small sample sizes and reduced statistical power limited the within-arm analyses of tumor T-cell fraction.

The treatment or condition label for this specimen denotes: randomized to nivolumab then ipilimumab (arm A) or the reverse (arm B). Prior DNA-damaging chemotherapy had not been received by any trial patient. Samples were obtained from patients with melanoma enrolled in CheckMate 064, a randomized, open-label phase II trial of sequential checkpoint blockade. Tumor TCR sequencing used genomic DNA from formalin-fixed paraffin-embedded (FFPE) tissue samples. TCRbeta CDR3 regions were immunosequenced from genomic DNA with the immunoSEQ Assay. Prior to high-throughput sequencing, genomic DNA was amplified by bias-controlled multiplex PCR. The original methods were these. To quantify the absolute abundance of each unique TCRbeta CDR3 region, the sequences were collapsed and filtered. Clonality, defined as 1 minus Pielou's evenness, was calculated using only productive rearrangements. To compute tumor T-cell fraction, TCRbeta template counts were normalized to usable DNA, with usable DNA estimated from several housekeeping genes. A previously published method was used to identify clones whose frequencies were significantly greater in on-treatment samples than in baseline samples. In TCRdb, the immuneACCESS table is reduced to in-frame sequences with V and J assigned. These tables do not hold every clone; where another copy was compared, an unresolved V gene accounts for under half, and the others remain unexplained. The DNA gave D and trimming, while V, J and clone size come from that table. The sample data list fewer than 3,500 clones, and around 19% of these were observed just once. The biggest ten clones account for about 9.8% of the sample.

The TCR originated in a human donor with melanoma. This receptor chain uses TRBV11-3 and TRBJ2-2, with an unclear D gene assignment. Here the sequenced sample was tumor tissue (inferred from file names), taken from a patient given nivolumab and ipilimumab in sequence. Here is the DNA: TGTGCCAGCAGCTTCCTCCCGATCACCGGGGAGCTGTTTTTT. Its coded protein is CASSFLPITGELFF.